Presented here are 26 T cell receptor beta chains from one specimen sequenced in a study of response to subunit inactivated influenza vaccine. TCRdb independently ran MiXCR on the RT-PCR reads; one entry per CDR3 protein. Of approximately 500,000 distinct CDR3 sequences listed, over 10% are singletons. The material sequenced was PBMCs from blood, taken around seven weeks after vaccination. These receptors all come from a man aged 50-60 years who received an inactivated influenza vaccine.

Remarks on this clonotype: A much larger clone is a single base away; this may be a read error. The rearrangement links TRBV12-3 or TRBV12-4 to TRBJ2-1, with D possibly TRBD2 on 6 matching bases. This CDR3 comprises 13 residues. Trimming took 2 bases from V and 6 from J, leaving 8 bases between them. The CDR3, as DNA: TGTGCCAGCAGTTTACGGAGGGCCAATGAGCAGTTCTTC. This codes for CASSLRRANEQFF.

This sequence joins TRBV4-3 and TRBJ1-5; D might be TRBD1 (5 bases). Trimming took 0 bases from V and 9 from J, leaving 9 bases between them. The CDR3 has 13 amino acids. Germline CDR1 reads LGHNA; CDR2 reads YSLEER. The CDR3 nucleotides are TGCGCCAGCAGCCAAGATCGGGGCGCGCCCCAGCATTTT. It codes for CASSQDRGAPQHF.

This clonotype was recorded a few times. The gene calls are TRBV5-4 and TRBJ2-1; 7 bases line up with TRBD1. With 4 bases clipped from V and 7 bases from J, the junction kept 17 bases outside the gene matches. The germline CDR1 and CDR2 sequences are SGHNT and YYREEE (reference sequence). This CDR3 has 17 residues. CDR3 DNA: TGTGCCAGCAGCACCCCCGACAGGGTGCAATCGGGTAATGAGCAGTTCTTC. Protein: CASSTPDRVQSGNEQFF.

This clonotype was picked up a small number of times. The chain links TRBV2 to TRBJ1-2; weak D call: TRBD1 (5 bases). The CDR3 loop spans 14 amino acids. Trimming pared 3 bases from V and 1 base from J, leaving 9 bases between. Germline assignment: CDR1 SNHLY and CDR2 FYNNEI. The CDR3 sequence: CASSETDFNYGYTF. CDR3 sequence (DNA): TGTGCCAGCAGTGAGACAGATTTTAACTATGGCTACACCTTC.

This clonotype was recorded many times. The chain joins TRBV15 to TRBJ1-5; 10 nucleotides line up with TRBD1. In germline, CDR1 is LNHNV, CDR2 YYDKDF (reference sequence). J lost 0 bases, V lost 4 bases, and 9 bases had no gene match. The CDR3 extends over 18 amino acids. The CDR3 nucleotides are TGTGCCACCAGCATAGGGACAGGGGTAAGGAATAGCAATCAGCCCCAGCATTTT. This sequence encodes CATSIGTGVRNSNQPQHF.

This chain uses TRBV4-3 with TRBJ2-7; 7 bases are shared with TRBD1. The CDR3 contains 15 residues. V dropped 4 bases and J dropped 0; count of bases not matched to a gene: 6. Per germline, CDR1 LGHNA and CDR2 YSLEER. CDR3 nucleotide sequence: TGCGCCAGCAGCCTCGGGTCAGGGGGCTCCTACGAGCAGTACTTC. Residues: CASSLGSGGSYEQYF.

A few counts support this clonotype. The chain carries TRBV29-1 and TRBJ2-5, with a weak D call TRBD2 (5 bases). This CDR3 has 12 amino acids. Germline assignment: CDR1 SQVTM and CDR2 ANQGSEA. V was trimmed by 1 base and J by 8 bases, leaving 11 bases between them. The CDR3 coding sequence is TGCAGCGTTGAAGTGTACGGACTCACCCAGTACTTC. Protein: CSVEVYGLTQYF.

This clonotype was observed a few times. This sequence joins TRBV20-1 and TRBJ2-7; 9 nucleotides line up with TRBD2. V was pared by 3 bases and J by 3 bases, with 6 bases of the junction left unmatched. CDR3 size: 14 residues. Germline V gene data show CDR1 as DFQATT and CDR2 as SNEGSKA (reference sequence). CDR3 sequence reads: CSASRRGGLYEQYF. CDR3 sequence (DNA): TGCAGTGCTAGTCGGCGGGGGGGCCTCTACGAGCAGTACTTC.

V and J are TRBV10-3 and TRBJ2-3; D call uncertain. Germline assignment: CDR1 ENHRY and CDR2 SYGVKD. V gave up 6 bases and J gave up 1 base, with 8 bases separating them. The CDR3 is made up of 13 amino acids. The CDR3 loop is CAISFPGTDTQYF. The CDR3 nucleotides are TGTGCCATCAGCTTCCCAGGCACAGATACGCAGTATTTT.

The CDR3 DNA sequence: TGTGCCAGCAGTTTTACCGGGAGGGCCGTCTACAATGAGCAGTTCTTC. Its translation is CASSFTGRAVYNEQFF. The chain employs TRBV28 and TRBJ2-1; TRBD2 matches at 8 bases. After removal of 3 bases from V and 3 bases from J, the junction contained 7 bases not matched to a gene. CDR1 is MDHEN, CDR2 SYDVKM, per germline. The CDR3 loop spans 16 amino acids.

The chain joins TRBV5-1 to TRBJ2-5, with a possible D match to TRBD2 (6 bases). Germline V gene lookup returns CDR1 SGHRS and CDR2 YFSETQ. This CDR3 comprises 15 residues. With 2 bases removed from V and 4 bases from J, the gap between germline ends came to 15 bases. In DNA form, the CDR3 reads TGCGCCAGCAGCTTCTCTTCCGGGAGTGGAGAGACCCAGTACTTC. Its translation is CASSFSSGSGETQYF.

This chain connects TRBV7-2 to TRBJ1-5, with D hard to call. Germline V gene sequence: CDR1 SGHTA, CDR2 FQGNSA. There are 17 residues in the CDR3. Trimming removed 1 base from V and 0 bases from J, with 13 bases in between. The CDR3 reads CASSLVGGRYSNQPQHF. The CDR3, as DNA: TGTGCCAGCAGCTTAGTAGGTGGACGGTATAGCAATCAGCCCCAGCATTTT. The full variable domain, with the rest looked up from reference TRBV7-2 and TRBJ1-5, is GAGVSQSPSNKVTEKGKDVELRCDPISGHTALYWYRQSLGQGLEFLIYFQGNSAPDKSGLPSDRFSAERTGGSVSTLTIQRTQQEDSAVYLCASSLVGGRYSNQPQHFGDGTRLSIL.

This clonotype was seen at least ten times. The V and J genes are TRBV4-3 and TRBJ2-2; TRBD2 agrees at 8 bases. Unmatched junction bases numbered 6, after V lost 2 bases and J lost 4 bases. Germline CDR1 reads LGHNA; CDR2 reads YSLEER. This CDR3 region has 16 residues. CDR3 residues: CASSQSGRGGTGELFF. DNA of the CDR3: TGCGCCAGCAGCCAAAGCGGGAGAGGGGGCACCGGGGAGCTGTTTTTT.

The V call is TRBV4-3, the J call TRBJ1-2; 8 bases fit TRBD1. The junction had 6 bases not matched to a gene; V was cut back by 3 bases and J by 6 bases. This CDR3 is 14 amino acids long. Germline assignment: CDR1 LGHNA and CDR2 YSLEER. In DNA, the CDR3 is TGCGCCAGCAGCCAGATGACAGGGGATCATGGCTACACCTTC. Its translation is CASSQMTGDHGYTF.

Notes on this clonotype: This may arise from a read error, as a much more abundant clone is one base away. This chain joins TRBV16 and TRBJ2-7; no clear D. The CDR3 is 11 residues long. V was shortened by 3 bases and J by 3 bases, with 3 bases between the two germline ends. Germline V CDR1 and CDR2: KGHSY, FQNENV. CDR3 residues: CASSHRYEQYF. CDR3 in DNA: TGTGCCAGCAGCCACCGCTACGAGCAGTACTTC.

This clonotype was seen only a few times. The chain is built from TRBV11-2 and TRBJ2-7; tentatively, D is TRBD2 (6 bases). CDR3 size: 12 residues. V lost 4 bases to trimming and J lost 10 bases, with 14 bases between them. Germline V gives CDR1 SGHAT, CDR2 FQNNGV. The CDR3 nucleotides are TGTGCCAGCAGCTCCAATTCCGGGAGCCAGTACTTC. Protein product: CASSSNSGSQYF.

V is TRBV24-1 and J is TRBJ1-6, with a weak D call TRBD1 (5 bases). This CDR3 region has 16 residues. The ends were cut back, 0 bases at V and 7 bases at J, with 12 bases in the middle. The germline V gene has CDR1 KGHDR and CDR2 SFDVKD. Written as DNA, the CDR3 is TGTGCCACCAGTGATTTGTCATCAGGGAAGAATTCACCCCTCCACTTT. Translated: CATSDLSSGKNSPLHF.

The V and J genes are TRBV5-7 and TRBJ2-1; D ambiguous. TRBV5-7 has ORF status, its function being uncertain. The CDR3 extends over 15 amino acids. V lost 4 bases, J lost 0 bases, and 11 bases lay in between. The CDR3 reads CASSPDVLSYNEQFF. The DNA for the CDR3 is TGTGCCAGCAGCCCCGACGTCCTCTCCTACAATGAGCAGTTCTTC.

This clonotype was observed a few times. The chain couples TRBV27 to TRBJ2-7; 12 bases are shared with TRBD2. Trimming at V came to 4 bases and at J to 0 bases, leaving 4 bases not matched to a gene. Germline V gives CDR1 MNHEY, CDR2 SMNVEV (reference sequence). This CDR3 region has 16 residues. CDR3 sequence reads: CASSYLAGGRSYEQYF. The CDR3 DNA is TGTGCCAGCAGTTATCTAGCGGGAGGGCGCTCCTACGAGCAGTACTTC.

The chain combines TRBV6-2 or TRBV6-3 with TRBJ1-6; the D is unclear. There are 15 residues in the CDR3. V dropped 0 bases and J dropped 8 bases, with 11 bases sitting between them. Germline values: CDR1 MNHEY, CDR2 SVGEGT. The DNA of the CDR3 is TGTGCCAGCAGTTACTCGCAATGGGGTTATTCACCCCTCCACTTT. Translation gives CASSYSQWGYSPLHF.

This chain connects TRBV19 to TRBJ2-4; tentative D call: TRBD2 (6 bases). CDR3 length equals 15 residues. Germline assignment: CDR1 LNHDA and CDR2 SQIVND (reference sequence). Trimming pared 2 bases from V and 6 bases from J, leaving 14 bases between. CDR3 DNA: TGTGCCAGTAGTATAACCGGGAGTGGGATAAACATTCAGTACTTC. This encodes CASSITGSGINIQYF. The variable domain in full, with the rest retrieved from reference TRBV19 and TRBJ2-4, is DGGITQSPKYLFRKEGQNVTLSCEQNLNHDAMYWYRQDPGQGLRLIYYSQIVNDFQKGDIAEGYSVSREKKESFPLTVTSAQKNPTAFYLCASSITGSGINIQYFGAGTRLSVL.

This clonotype has just a few counts. DNA for the CDR3: TGTGCCATCAGTCCTAGCGGGGGGCTTGCAGAGACCCAGTACTTC. It specifies CAISPSGGLAETQYF. The chain recombines TRBV10-3 with TRBJ2-5, with TRBD2 identical over 11 bases. The CDR3 contains 15 residues. The germline CDR1 and CDR2 sequences are ENHRY and SYGVKD. J was trimmed by 4 bases and V by 5 bases; bases with no gene match: 6.

The sample holds many counts of this clonotype. This chain connects TRBV10-3 to TRBJ1-2; D is perhaps TRBD1 (5 bases). Looked up from germline, CDR1 is ENHRY and CDR2 is SYGVKD. V dropped 8 bases and J dropped 3 bases, with 13 bases sitting between them. The CDR3 runs 13 residues. Written as DNA, the CDR3 is TGTGCCATCGGCGGGGACCGGGACTATGGCTACACCTTC. Protein: CAIGGDRDYGYTF.

This clonotype showed up just a few times. The chain carries TRBV3-1 and TRBJ2-1, with 7 bases lining up with TRBD2. In germline, CDR1 is LGHDT, CDR2 YNNKEL (reference sequence). With 3 bases clipped from V and 5 bases from J, the junction kept 10 bases outside the gene matches. There are 16 residues in the CDR3. The CDR3 DNA reads TGTGCCAGCAGCCACGTACTAGCGCCGGGAGACAATGAGCAGTTCTTC. It yields the protein CASSHVLAPGDNEQFF.

The CDR3 DNA sequence: TGTGCCACCGGACTAGCGGGAGAGACCCAGTACTTC. Its protein is CATGLAGETQYF. The chain couples TRBV15 to TRBJ2-5; the match to TRBD2 covers 11 bases. The CDR3 is 12 amino acids. Per the germline V gene, CDR1 is LNHNV and CDR2 is YYDKDF (reference sequence). V gave up 8 bases and J gave up 4 bases; unmatched junction bases: 0.

This clonotype has a handful of counts. The gene calls are TRBV12-3 or TRBV12-4 and TRBJ1-2; 7 nucleotides match TRBD1. Germline trimming cut 5 bases from V and 2 bases from J; bases unmatched to any gene: 5. The CDR3 totals 14 residues. The CDR3 region is CASSTGATNYGYTF. The CDR3, as DNA: TGTGCCAGCAGTACAGGGGCCACCAACTATGGCTACACCTTC.